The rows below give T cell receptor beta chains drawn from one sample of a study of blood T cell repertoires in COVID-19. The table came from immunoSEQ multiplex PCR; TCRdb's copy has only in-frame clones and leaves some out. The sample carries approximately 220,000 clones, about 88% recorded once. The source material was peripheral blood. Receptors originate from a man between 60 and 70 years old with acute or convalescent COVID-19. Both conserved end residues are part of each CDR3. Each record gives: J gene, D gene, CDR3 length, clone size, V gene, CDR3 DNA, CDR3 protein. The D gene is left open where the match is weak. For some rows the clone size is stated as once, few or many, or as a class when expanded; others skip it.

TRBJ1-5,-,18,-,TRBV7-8,TGTGCCAGCAGCTTAGCCCAGATAGCCAGGGATGGCAATCAGCCCCAGCATTTT,CASSLAQIARDGNQPQHF
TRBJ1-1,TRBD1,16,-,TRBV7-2,TGTGCCAGCAGCTCAGGACAGGGGGTTAGGAACACTGAAGCTTTCTTT,CASSSGQGVRNTEAFF
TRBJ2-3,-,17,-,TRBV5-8,TGTGCCAGCAGCTCGGGGACCGGGACAACTAGCACAGATACGCAGTATTTT,CASSSGTGTTSTDTQYF
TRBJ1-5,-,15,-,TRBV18,TGTGCCAGCTCACCGCGGGAAGCGTTCAATCAGCCCCAGCATTTT,CASSPREAFNQPQHF
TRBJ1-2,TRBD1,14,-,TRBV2,TGTGCCAGCAGTGAAACGCAGGGGGGAGGCGGCTACACCTTC,CASSETQGGGGYTF
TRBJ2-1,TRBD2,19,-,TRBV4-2,TGTGCCAGCAGCCAAGACGGGGGGAGGGGACTAGCTTCCTACAATGAGCAGTTCTTC,CASSQDGGRGLASYNEQFF
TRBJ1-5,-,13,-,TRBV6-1,TGTGCCAGCAGTGAAACAGGGAATCAGCCCCAGCATTTT,CASSETGNQPQHF
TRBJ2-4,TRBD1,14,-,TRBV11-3,TGTGCCAGCAGCCATGGACAGGGATCAAACATTCAGTACTTC,CASSHGQGSNIQYF
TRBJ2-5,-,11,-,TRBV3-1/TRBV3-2,TGTGCCAGCAGCCGTGGGCTATCCCAGTACTTC,CASSRGLSQYF
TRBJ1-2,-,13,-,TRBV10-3,TGTGCCATCAGCGCCGCACAGGACTATGGCTACACCTTC,CAISAAQDYGYTF
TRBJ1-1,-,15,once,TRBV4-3,TGCGCCAGCAGCCAAGAAAGCGGGGGAATCACTGAAGCTTTCTTT,CASSQESGGITEAFF
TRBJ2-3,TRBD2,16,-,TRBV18,TGTGCCAGCTCCCCCCAAGCGGGGGCGAGCACAGATACGCAGTATTTT,CASSPQAGASTDTQYF
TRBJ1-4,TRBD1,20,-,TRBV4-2,TGTGCCAGCAGCCAAGAAAGCCCACAGGGGATTAATGCCCGCGCCGAAAAACTGTTTTTT,CASSQESPQGINARAEKLFF
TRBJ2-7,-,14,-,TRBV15,TGTGCCACCAGCAGAGGGGCTGGACAAACGAAGCAGTACTTC,CATSRGAGQTKQYF
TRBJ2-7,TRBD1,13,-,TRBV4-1,TGCGCCAGCGCGACCGGGACAGGGTACGAGCAGTACTTC,CASATGTGYEQYF
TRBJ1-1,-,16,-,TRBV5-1,TGCGCCAGCAGCTTGGGTGCGGTCAGGGGCCTCACTGAAGCTTTCTTT,CASSLGAVRGLTEAFF
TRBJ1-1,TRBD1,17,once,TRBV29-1,TGCAGCGTCCCTCCTAGGGGGCGCGGTAGTGGCGGCACTGAAGCTTTCTTT,CSVPPRGRGSGGTEAFF
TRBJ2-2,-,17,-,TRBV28,TGTGCCAGCAGTTCCCCTGCGGGGCTAGCGAACACCGGGGAGCTGTTTTTT,CASSSPAGLANTGELFF
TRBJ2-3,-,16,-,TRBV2,TGTGCCAGCAGTGCTCTGGCGGGGAAGAGCACAGATACGCAGTATTTT,CASSALAGKSTDTQYF
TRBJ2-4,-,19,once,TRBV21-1,TGTGCCAGCAGCTTCCAGGACAGGGGGATCGGATGGGCCAAAAACATTCAGTACTTC,CASSFQDRGIGWAKNIQYF
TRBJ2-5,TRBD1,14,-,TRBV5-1,TGCGCCAGCAGCCGCCTTGCAGGGGGTGAGACCCAGTACTTC,CASSRLAGGETQYF
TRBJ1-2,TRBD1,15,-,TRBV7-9,TGTGCCAGCAGCCTGCCAGGGGGCGCGAGCTATGGCTACACCTTC,CASSLPGGASYGYTF
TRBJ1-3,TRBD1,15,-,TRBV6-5,TGTGCCAGCAGCCCCGGGACAGGGGCTGGAAACACCATATATTTT,CASSPGTGAGNTIYF
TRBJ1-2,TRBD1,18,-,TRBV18,TGTGCCAGCTCACCACAGGGGACAGAATCACTTTCAATCTATGGCTACACCTTC,CASSPQGTESLSIYGYTF
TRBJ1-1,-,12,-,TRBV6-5,TGTGCCAGCATGAGGTTGAACACTGAAGCTTTCTTT,CASMRLNTEAFF
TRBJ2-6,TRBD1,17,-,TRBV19,TGTGCCAGTAGTATAGATTGGACAGGGTCTGGGGCCAACGTCCTGACTTTC,CASSIDWTGSGANVLTF
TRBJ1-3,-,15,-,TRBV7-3,TGTGCCAGCAGCTTAGCGGGGGCGCCTGGAAACACCATATATTTT,CASSLAGAPGNTIYF
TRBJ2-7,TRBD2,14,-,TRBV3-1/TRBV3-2,TGTGCCAGCAGTCGCAGCGGGGGGGCCTTCGAGCAGTACTTC,CASSRSGGAFEQYF
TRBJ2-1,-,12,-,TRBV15,TGTGCCACCAGCAAGCGTCAATCGGGGCAGTTCTTC,CATSKRQSGQFF
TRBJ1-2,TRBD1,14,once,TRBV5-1,TGCGCCAGCAGCCCGGGACAGGGAAGCTATGGCTACACCTTC,CASSPGQGSYGYTF
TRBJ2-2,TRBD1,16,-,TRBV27,TGTGCCAGCAGTTCCTACCGGGACAGGGACACCGGGGAGCTGTTTTTT,CASSSYRDRDTGELFF
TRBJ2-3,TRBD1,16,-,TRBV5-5,TGTGCCAGCAGCCCCGCGAGAGGGGGCCAGACAGATACGCAGTATTTT,CASSPARGGQTDTQYF
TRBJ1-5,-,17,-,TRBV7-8,TGTGCCAGCAGCTTAGGGATGGCAGGGTATAGCAATCAGCCCCAGCATTTT,CASSLGMAGYSNQPQHF
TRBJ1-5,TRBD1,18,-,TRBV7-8,TGTGCCAGCAGCTTAGGCCTAAGACAGGGGAGAAGCAATCAGCCCCAGCATTTT,CASSLGLRQGRSNQPQHF
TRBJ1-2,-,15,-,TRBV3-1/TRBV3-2,TGTGCCAGCAGCCCCACTAAAAAGGGGGGGCATGGCTACACCTTC,CASSPTKKGGHGYTF
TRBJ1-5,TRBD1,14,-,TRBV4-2,TGTGCCAGCAGCCAGGGACAGGGAGGTCAGCCCCAGCATTTT,CASSQGQGGQPQHF
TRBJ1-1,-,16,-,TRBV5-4,TGTGCCAGCGGATTAATAGGGGCAGCCATGAACACTGAAGCTTTCTTT,CASGLIGAAMNTEAFF
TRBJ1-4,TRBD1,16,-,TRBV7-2,TGTGCCAGCAGCTTAGGGGGGACAGGGGGCTTCGAAAAACTGTTTTTT,CASSLGGTGGFEKLFF
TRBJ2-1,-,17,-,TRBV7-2,TGTGCCAGCAGCTTATGGGATGGGCGGGGCCCTTACAATGAGCAGTTCTTC,CASSLWDGRGPYNEQFF
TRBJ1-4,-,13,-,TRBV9,TGTGCCAGCAGCGTAGGGGAGTGGGGAAAACTGTTTTTT,CASSVGEWGKLFF
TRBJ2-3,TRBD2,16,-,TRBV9,TGTGCCAGCAGCGCGAGACAAACCGGGACTAGCGGGGAGACGGATTTT,CASSARQTGTSGETDF
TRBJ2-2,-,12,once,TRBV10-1,TGCGCCAGCATAGGCAGGGCCGGGGAGCTGTTTTTT,CASIGRAGELFF
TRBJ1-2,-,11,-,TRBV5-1,TGCGCCAGCAGCTTCAGGGATGGCTACACCTTC,CASSFRDGYTF
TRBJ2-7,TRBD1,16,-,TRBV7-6,TGTGCCAGCAGCTTAGCGAGGACAGGTGGGGACTACGAGCAGTACTTC,CASSLARTGGDYEQYF
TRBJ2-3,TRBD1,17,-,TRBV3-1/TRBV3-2,TGTGCCAGCAGCCCTAGGGACGGACAGGGACCCACAGATACGCAGTATTTT,CASSPRDGQGPTDTQYF
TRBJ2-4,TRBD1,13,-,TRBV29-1,TGCAGCGGGCGTGGACAGGGCTGGAACATTCAGTACTTC,CSGRGQGWNIQYF